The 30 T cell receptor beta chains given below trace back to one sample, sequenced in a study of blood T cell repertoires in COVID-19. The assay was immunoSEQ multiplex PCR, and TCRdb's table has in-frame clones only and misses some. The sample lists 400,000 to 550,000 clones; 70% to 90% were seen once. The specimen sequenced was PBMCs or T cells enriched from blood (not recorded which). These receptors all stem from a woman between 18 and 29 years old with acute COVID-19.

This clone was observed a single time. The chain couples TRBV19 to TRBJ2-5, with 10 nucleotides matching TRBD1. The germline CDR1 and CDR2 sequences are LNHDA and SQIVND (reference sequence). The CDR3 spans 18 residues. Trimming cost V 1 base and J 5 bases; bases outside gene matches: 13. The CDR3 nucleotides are TGTGCCAGTAGTATAGTAGGCCCCGGGACAGGGGCCGAGGAGACCCAGTACTTC. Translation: CASSIVGPGTGAEETQYF.

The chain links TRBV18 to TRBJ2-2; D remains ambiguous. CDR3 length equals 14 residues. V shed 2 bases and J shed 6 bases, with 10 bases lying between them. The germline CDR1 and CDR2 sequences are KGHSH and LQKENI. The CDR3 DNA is TGTGCCAGCTCACCAACAGTTTTCCCCGGGGAGCTGTTTTTT. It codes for CASSPTVFPGELFF.

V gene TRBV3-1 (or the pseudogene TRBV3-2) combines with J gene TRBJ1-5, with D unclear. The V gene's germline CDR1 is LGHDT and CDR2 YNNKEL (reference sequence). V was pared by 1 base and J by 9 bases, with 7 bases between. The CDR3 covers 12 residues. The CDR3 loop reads CASSQASGPQHF. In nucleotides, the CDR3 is TGTGCCAGCAGCCAAGCATCAGGGCCCCAGCATTTT.

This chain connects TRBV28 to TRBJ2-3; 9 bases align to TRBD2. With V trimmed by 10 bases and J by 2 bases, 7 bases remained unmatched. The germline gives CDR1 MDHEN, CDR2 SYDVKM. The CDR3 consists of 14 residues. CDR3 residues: CATTTSGHTDTQYF. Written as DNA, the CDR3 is TGTGCCACAACGACTAGCGGACACACAGATACGCAGTATTTT.

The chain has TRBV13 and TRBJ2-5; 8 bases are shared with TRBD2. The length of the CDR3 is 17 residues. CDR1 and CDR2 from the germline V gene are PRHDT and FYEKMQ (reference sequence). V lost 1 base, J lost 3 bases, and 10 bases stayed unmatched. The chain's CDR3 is CASSLVLGSGAEETQYF. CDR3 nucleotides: TGTGCCAGCAGCTTAGTCTTAGGTAGCGGGGCCGAAGAGACCCAGTACTTC.

DNA for the CDR3: TGTGCCAGCAGCTTAGGCGGATCCCAGCCCCAGCATTTT. It specifies CASSLGGSQPQHF. This chain uses TRBV7-2 with TRBJ1-5; D is ambiguous. V dropped 1 base and J dropped 7 bases, with 8 bases sitting between them. Germline CDR1 and CDR2: SGHTA and FQGNSA. CDR3 length equals 13 residues.

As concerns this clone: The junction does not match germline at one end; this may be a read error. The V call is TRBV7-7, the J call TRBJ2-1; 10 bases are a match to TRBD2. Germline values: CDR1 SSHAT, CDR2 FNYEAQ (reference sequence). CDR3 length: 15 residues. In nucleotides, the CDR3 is TGTGCTAGCAGCTTTGGGGAGCGGGGGGGATTTGAGCAGTTCTTC. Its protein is CASSFGERGGFEQFF.

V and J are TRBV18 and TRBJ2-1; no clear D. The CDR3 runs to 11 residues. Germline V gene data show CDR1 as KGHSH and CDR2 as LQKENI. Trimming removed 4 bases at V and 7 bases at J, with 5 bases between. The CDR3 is CASSLRNEQFF. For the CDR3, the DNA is TGTGCCAGCTCACTCCGGAATGAGCAGTTCTTC.

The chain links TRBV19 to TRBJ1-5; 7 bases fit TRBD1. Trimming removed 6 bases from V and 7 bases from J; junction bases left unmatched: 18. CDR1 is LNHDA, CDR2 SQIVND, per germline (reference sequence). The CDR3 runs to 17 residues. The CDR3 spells CASRYNVRDRVGQPQHF. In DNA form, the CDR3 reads TGTGCCAGTAGATACAACGTCCGGGACAGAGTTGGGCAGCCCCAGCATTTT.

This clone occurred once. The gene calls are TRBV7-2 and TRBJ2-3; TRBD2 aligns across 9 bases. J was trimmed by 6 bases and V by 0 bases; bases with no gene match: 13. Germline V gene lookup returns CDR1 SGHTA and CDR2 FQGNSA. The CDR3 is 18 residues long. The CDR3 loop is CASSLAGLAGMASDTQYF. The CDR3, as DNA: TGTGCCAGCAGCTTAGCAGGTCTAGCGGGGATGGCCTCGGATACGCAGTATTTT.

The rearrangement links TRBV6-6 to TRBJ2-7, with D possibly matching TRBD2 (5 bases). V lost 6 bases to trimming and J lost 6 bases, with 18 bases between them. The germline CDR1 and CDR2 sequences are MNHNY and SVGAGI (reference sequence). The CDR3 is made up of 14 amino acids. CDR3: CASSEEGSVGEQYF. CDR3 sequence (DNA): TGTGCCAGCAGCGAAGAGGGTTCTGTCGGCGAGCAGTACTTC.

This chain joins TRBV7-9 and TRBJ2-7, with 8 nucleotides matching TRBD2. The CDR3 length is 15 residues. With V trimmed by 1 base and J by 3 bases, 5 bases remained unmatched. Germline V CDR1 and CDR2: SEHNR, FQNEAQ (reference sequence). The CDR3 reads CASSLEAGANYEQYF. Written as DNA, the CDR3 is TGTGCCAGCAGCTTAGAAGCGGGAGCTAACTACGAGCAGTACTTC.

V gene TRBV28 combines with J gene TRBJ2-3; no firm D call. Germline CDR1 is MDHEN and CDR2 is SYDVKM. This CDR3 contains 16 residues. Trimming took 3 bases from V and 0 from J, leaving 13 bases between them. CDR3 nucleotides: TGTGCCAGCAGTTTGGTGGCTCCCCCTAGCACAGATACGCAGTATTTT. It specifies CASSLVAPPSTDTQYF.

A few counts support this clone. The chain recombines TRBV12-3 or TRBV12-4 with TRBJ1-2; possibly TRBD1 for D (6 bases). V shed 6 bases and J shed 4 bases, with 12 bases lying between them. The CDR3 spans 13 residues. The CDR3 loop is CASSRTDLYGYTF. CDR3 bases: TGTGCCAGCAGCCGGACAGACCTCTATGGCTACACCTTC.

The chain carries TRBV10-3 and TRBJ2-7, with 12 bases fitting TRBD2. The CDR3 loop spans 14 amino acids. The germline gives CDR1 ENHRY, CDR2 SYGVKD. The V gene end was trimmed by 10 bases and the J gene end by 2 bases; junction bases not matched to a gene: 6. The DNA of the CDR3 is TGTGCCAGCGGACTAGCGGGGACCACCTACGAGCAGTACTTC. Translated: CASGLAGTTYEQYF.

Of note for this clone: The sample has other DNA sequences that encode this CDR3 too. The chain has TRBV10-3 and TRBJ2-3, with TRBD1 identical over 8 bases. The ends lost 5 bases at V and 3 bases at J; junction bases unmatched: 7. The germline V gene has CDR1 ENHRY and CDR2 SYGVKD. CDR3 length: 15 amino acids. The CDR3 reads CAISSQTGGTDTQYF. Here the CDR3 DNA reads TGTGCCATCAGTAGCCAAACAGGGGGAACAGATACGCAGTATTTT.

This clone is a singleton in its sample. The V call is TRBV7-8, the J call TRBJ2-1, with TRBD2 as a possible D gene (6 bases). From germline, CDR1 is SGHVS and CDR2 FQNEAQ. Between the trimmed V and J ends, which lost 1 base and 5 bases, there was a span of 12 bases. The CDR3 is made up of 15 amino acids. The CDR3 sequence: CASSLGASANNEQFF. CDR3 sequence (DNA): TGTGCCAGCAGCTTAGGGGCTAGCGCGAACAATGAGCAGTTCTTC.

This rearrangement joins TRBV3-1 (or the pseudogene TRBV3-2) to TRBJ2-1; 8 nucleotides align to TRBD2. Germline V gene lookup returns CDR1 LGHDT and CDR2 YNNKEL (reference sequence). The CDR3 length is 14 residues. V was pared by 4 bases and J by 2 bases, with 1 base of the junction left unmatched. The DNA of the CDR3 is TGTGCCAGCAGCCCGGGACTAGCCTACAATGAGCAGTTCTTC. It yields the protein CASSPGLAYNEQFF.

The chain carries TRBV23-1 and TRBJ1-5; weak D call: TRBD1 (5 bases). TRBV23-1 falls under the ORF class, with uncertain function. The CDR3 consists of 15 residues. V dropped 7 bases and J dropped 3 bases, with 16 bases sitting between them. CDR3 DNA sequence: TGCGCCAGCACTCGAACAGGATCCCACAATCAGCCCCAGCATTTT. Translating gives CASTRTGSHNQPQHF.

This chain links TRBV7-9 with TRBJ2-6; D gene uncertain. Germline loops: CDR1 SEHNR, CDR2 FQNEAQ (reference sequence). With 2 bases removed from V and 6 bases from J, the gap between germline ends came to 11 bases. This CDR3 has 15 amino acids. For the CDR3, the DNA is TGTGCCAGCAGCTTACCGGTTTTTAAGGCCAACGTCCTGACTTTC. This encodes CASSLPVFKANVLTF.

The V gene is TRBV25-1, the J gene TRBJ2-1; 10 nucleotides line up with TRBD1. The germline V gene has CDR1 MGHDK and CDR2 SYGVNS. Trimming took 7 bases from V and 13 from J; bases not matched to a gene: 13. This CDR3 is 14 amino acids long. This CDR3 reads CASMVRGTGAIQFF. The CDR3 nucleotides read TGTGCCAGCATGGTGCGAGGGACAGGGGCCATCCAGTTCTTC. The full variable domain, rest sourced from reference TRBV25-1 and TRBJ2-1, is EADIYQTPRYLVIGTGKKITLECSQTMGHDKMYWYQQDPGMELHLIHYSYGVNSTEKGDLSSESTVSRIRTEHFPLTLESARPSHTSQYLCASMVRGTGAIQFFGPGTRLTVL.

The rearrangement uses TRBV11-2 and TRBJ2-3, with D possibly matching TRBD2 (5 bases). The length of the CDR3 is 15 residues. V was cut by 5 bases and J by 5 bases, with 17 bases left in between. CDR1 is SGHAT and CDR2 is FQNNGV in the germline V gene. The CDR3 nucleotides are TGTGCCAGCAGCCAGAGCGGCCAGCGGATAGATACGCAGTATTTT. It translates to CASSQSGQRIDTQYF.

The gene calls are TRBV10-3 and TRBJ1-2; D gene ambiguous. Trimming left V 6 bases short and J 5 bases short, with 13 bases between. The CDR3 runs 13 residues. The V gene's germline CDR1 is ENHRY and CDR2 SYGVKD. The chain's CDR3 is CAISYDGEYGYTF. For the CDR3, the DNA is TGTGCCATCAGCTATGACGGGGAGTATGGCTACACCTTC.

The DNA for the CDR3 is TGTGCCAGCAGCTTGCCAGGAGCGGGGAAAAACATTCAGTACTTC. It translates to CASSLPGAGKNIQYF. V is TRBV5-6 and J is TRBJ2-4, with TRBD2 matching over 7 bases. V lost 1 base and J lost 4; bases outside the gene matches: 5. The CDR3 runs 15 residues. The germline CDR1 and CDR2 sequences are SGHDT and YYEEEE.

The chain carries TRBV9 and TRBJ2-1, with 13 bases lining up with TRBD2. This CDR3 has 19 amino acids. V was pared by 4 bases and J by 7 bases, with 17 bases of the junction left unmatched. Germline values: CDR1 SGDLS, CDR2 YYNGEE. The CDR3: CASSPQGGTSGMSKNEQFF. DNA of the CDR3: TGTGCCAGCAGCCCACAGGGCGGGACTAGCGGGATGAGTAAGAATGAGCAGTTCTTC.

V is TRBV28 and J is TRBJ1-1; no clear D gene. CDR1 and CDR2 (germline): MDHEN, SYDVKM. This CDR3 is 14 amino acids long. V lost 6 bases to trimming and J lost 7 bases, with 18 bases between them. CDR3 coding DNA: TGTGCCAGCAGCCTACCTTATCGAGAGGGTGAAGCTTTCTTT. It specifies CASSLPYREGEAFF.

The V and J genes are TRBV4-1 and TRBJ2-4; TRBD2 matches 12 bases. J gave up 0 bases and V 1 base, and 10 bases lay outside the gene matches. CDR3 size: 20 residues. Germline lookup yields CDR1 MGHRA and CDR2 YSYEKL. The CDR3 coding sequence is TGCGCCAGCAGCCAAGGGTCTCTAGCGGGAGGGCCTCTAGCCAAAAACATTCAGTACTTC. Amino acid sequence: CASSQGSLAGGPLAKNIQYF.

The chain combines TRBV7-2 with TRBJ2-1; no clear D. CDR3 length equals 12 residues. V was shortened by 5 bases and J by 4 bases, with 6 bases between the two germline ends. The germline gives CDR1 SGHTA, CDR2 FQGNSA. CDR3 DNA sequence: TGTGCCAGCAGCCGACTGTACAATGAGCAGTTCTTC. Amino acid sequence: CASSRLYNEQFF.

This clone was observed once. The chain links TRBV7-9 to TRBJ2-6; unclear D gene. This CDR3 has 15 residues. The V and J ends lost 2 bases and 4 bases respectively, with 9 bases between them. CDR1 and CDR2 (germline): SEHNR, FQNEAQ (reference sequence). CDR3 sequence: CASSLLSRGANVLTF. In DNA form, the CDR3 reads TGTGCCAGCAGCTTACTCTCGAGGGGGGCCAACGTCCTGACTTTC.

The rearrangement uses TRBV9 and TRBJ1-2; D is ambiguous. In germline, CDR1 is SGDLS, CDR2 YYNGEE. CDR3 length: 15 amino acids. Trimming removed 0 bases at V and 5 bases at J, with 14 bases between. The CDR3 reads CASSVGGEIVYGYTF. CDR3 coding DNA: TGTGCCAGCAGCGTAGGAGGCGAGATAGTTTATGGCTACACCTTC.